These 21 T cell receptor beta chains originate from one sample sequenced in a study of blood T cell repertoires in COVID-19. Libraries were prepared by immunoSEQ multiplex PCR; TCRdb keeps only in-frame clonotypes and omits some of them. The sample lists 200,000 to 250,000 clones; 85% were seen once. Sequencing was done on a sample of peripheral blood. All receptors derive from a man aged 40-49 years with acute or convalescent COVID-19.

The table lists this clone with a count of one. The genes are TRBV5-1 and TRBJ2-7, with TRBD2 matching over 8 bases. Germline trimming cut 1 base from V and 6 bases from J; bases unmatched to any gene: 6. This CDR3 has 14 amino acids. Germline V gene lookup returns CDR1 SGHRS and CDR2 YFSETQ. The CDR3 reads CASSLTLAGSEQYF. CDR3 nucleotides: TGCGCCAGCAGCTTGACGTTAGCGGGGTCCGAGCAGTACTTC.

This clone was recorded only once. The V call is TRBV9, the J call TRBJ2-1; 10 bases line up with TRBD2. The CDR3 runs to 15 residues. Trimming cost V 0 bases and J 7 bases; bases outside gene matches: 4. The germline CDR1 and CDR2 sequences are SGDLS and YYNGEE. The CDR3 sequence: CASSVDNSGGNEQFF. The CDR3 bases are TGTGCCAGCAGCGTAGATAATAGCGGGGGGAATGAGCAGTTCTTC.

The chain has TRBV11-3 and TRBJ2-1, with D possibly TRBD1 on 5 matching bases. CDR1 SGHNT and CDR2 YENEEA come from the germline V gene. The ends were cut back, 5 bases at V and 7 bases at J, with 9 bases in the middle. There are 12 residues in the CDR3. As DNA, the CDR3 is TGTGCCAGCAGCAAATCAGGGAATGAGCAGTTCTTC. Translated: CASSKSGNEQFF.

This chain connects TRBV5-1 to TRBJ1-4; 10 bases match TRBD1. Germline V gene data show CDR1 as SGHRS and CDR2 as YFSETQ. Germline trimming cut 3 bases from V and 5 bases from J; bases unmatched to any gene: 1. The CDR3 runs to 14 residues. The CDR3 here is CASSSGQGNEKLFF. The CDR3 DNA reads TGCGCCAGCAGCTCGGGACAGGGGAATGAAAAACTGTTTTTT.

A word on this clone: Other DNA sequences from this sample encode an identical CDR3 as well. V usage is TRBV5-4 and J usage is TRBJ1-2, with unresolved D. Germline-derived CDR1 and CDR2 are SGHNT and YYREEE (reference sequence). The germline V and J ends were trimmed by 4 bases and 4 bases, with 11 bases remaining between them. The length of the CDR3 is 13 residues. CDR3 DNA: TGTGCCAGCAGCCCCCCTGGAGGCTATGGCTACACCTTC. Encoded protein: CASSPPGGYGYTF.

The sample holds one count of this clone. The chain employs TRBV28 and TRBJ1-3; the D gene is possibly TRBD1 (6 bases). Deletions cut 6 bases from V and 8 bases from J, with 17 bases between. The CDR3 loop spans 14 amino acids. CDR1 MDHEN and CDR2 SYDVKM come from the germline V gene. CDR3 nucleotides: TGTGCCAGCAGCCCGGACCAGGGGATACACACCATATATTTT. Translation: CASSPDQGIHTIYF.

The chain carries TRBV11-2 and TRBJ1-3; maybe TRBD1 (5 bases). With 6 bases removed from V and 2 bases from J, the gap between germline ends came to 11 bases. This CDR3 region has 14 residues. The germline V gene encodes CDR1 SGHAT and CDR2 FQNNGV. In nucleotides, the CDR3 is TGTGCCAGCAGAAGGGCAGGGACTGGAAACACCATATATTTT. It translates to CASRRAGTGNTIYF.

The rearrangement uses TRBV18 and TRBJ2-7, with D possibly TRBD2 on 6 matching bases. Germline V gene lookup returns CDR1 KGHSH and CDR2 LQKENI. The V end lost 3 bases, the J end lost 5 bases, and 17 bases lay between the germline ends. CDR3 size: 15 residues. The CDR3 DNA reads TGTGCCAGCTCACCCCTCGCGGAGGGGTGGAACGAGCAGTACTTC. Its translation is CASSPLAEGWNEQYF.

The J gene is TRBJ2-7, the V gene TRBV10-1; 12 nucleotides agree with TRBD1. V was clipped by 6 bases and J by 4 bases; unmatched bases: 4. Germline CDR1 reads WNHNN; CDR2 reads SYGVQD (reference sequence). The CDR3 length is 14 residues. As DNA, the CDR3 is TGCGCCAGCAGCCGGGACAGGGGGCCGTACGAGCAGTACTTC. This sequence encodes CASSRDRGPYEQYF.

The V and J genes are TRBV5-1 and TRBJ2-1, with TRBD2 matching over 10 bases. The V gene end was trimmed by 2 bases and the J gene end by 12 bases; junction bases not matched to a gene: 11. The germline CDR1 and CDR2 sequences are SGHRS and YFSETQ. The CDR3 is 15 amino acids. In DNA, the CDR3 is TGCGCCAGCAGCTTAGGACTAGCGGACACTTCCAGGCAGTTCTTC. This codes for CASSLGLADTSRQFF.

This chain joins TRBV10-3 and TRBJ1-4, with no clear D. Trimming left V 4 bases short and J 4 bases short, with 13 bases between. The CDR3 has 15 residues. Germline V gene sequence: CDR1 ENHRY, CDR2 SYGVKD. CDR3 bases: TGTGCCATCAGTGCAAGGACTGGCCTTAATGAAAAACTGTTTTTT. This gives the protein CAISARTGLNEKLFF.

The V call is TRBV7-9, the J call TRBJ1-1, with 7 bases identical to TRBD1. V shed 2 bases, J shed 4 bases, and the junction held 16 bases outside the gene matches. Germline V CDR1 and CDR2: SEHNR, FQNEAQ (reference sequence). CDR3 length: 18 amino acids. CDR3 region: CASSLFPTGSIGSTEAFF. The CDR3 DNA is TGTGCCAGCAGCTTATTCCCGACAGGGAGCATTGGTAGCACTGAAGCTTTCTTT.

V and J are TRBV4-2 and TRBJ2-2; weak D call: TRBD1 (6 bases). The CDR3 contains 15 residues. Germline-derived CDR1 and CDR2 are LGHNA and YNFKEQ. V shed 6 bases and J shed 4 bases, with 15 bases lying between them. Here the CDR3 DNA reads TGTGCCAGCAGTTACGAAGGGGGTCTCACCGGGGAGCTGTTTTTT. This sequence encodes CASSYEGGLTGELFF.

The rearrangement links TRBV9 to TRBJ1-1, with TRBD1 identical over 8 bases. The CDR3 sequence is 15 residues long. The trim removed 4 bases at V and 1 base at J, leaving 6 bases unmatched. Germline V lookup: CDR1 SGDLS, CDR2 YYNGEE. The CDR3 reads CASSPAGGANTEAFF. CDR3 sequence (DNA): TGTGCCAGCAGCCCAGCAGGGGGCGCGAACACTGAAGCTTTCTTT.

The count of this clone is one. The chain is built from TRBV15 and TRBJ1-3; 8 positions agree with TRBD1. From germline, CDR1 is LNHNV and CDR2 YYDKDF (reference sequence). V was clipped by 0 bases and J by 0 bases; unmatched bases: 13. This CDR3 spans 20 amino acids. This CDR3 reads CATSREGRDRIRVSGNTIYF. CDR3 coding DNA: TGTGCCACCAGCAGAGAGGGGCGGGACAGGATTCGCGTCTCTGGAAACACCATATATTTT.

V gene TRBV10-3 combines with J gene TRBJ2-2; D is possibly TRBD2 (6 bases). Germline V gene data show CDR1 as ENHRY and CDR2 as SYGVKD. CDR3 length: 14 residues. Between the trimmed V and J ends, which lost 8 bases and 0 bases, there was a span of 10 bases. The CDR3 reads CAIGGLSNTGELFF. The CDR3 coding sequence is TGTGCCATCGGGGGACTGTCGAACACCGGGGAGCTGTTTTTT.

CDR3 region: CASSFSWDRGNSPLHF. CDR3 nucleotide sequence: TGTGCCAGCAGTTTCTCTTGGGACAGGGGAAATTCACCCCTCCACTTT. The chain is built from TRBV27 and TRBJ1-6; 10 bases fit TRBD1. Trimming took 3 bases from V and 7 from J; bases not matched to a gene: 6. The V gene's germline CDR1 is MNHEY and CDR2 SMNVEV (reference sequence). The CDR3 is made up of 16 amino acids.

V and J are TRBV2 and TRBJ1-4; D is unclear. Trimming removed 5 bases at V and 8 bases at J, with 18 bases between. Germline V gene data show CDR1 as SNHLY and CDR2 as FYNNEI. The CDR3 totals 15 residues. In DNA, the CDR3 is TGTGCCAGCAGTCGGGAAGGGAGGGTAGGCGAAAAACTGTTTTTT. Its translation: CASSREGRVGEKLFF. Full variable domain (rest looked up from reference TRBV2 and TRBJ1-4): EPEVTQTPSHQVTQMGQEVILRCVPISNHLYFYWYRQILGQKVEFLVSFYNNEISEKSEIFDDQFSVERPDGSNFTLKIRSTKLEDSAMYFCASSREGRVGEKLFFGSGTQLSVL.

In nucleotides, the CDR3 is TGTGCCAGCAGCTTGTTGGATTATGGGCCGTCCTATAATTCACCCCTCCACTTT. This encodes CASSLLDYGPSYNSPLHF. V and J are TRBV5-8 and TRBJ1-6; D remains ambiguous. Looked up from germline, CDR1 is SGHTS and CDR2 is YDEGEE. V gave up 1 base and J gave up 1 base, with 15 bases separating them. The CDR3 length is 18 residues.

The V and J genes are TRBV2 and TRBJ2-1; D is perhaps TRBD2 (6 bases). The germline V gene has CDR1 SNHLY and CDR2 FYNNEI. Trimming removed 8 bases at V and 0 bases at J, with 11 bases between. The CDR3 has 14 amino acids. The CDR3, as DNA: TGTGCCAGCCTGGGGGGTAGCTCCTACAATGAGCAGTTCTTC. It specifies CASLGGSSYNEQFF.

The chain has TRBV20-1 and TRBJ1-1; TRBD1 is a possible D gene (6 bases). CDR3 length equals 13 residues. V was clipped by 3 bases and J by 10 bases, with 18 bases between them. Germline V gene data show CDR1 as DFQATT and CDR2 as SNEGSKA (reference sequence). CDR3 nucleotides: TGCAGTGCTAGTGGTGGGGGCACCCGGAGAGCTTTCTTT. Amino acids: CSASGGGTRRAFF.